The entry below describes one T cell receptor beta chain. The source of the sample is a study of shared clonotypes between healthy human individuals. Profiling relied on immunoSEQ multiplex PCR, and the TCRdb table lists in-frame clones only, not all of them. The data hold 600,000 to 750,000 clones, with around 72% observed a single time. There are 14 residues in the CDR3. The germline V and J ends were trimmed by 4 bases and 1 base, with 11 bases remaining between them. Per germline, CDR1 SEHNR and CDR2 FQNEAQ (reference sequence). This TCR came from a woman in her twenties or thirties in good health. The rearrangement links TRBV7-9 to TRBJ2-7; the D gene is possibly TRBD1 (5 bases). Sequenced: memory CD4+ T cells sorted from blood. Documented subset: CD45RA-negative fraction. CDR3 sequence reads: CASSSPRQSYEQYF. CDR3 nucleotide sequence: TGTGCCAGCAGCTCGCCGAGACAGTCCTACGAGCAGTACTTC.